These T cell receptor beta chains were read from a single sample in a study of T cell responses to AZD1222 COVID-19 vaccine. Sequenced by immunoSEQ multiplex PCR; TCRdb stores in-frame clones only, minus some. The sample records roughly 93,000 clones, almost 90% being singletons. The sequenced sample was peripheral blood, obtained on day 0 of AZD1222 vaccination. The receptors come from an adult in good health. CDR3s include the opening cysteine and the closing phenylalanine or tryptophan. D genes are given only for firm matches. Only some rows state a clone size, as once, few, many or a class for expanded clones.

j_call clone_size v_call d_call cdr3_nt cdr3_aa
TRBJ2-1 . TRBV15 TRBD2 TGTGCCACCAGCAGAGATGGGAGGGAGGGTCTTTACAATGAGCAGTTCTTC CATSRDGREGLYNEQFF
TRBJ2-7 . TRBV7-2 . TGTGCCAGCAGCCCTCGGCACGAGCAGTACTTC CASSPRHEQYF
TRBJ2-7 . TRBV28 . TGTGCCAGCAGGCGAGGAGGGACCGACGAGCAGTACTTC CASRRGGTDEQYF
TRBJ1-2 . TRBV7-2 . TGTGCCAGCAGCTCGTCCGGGACCTCCTATGGCTACACCTTC CASSSSGTSYGYTF
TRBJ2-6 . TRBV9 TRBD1 TGTGCCAGCAGCCTCCAGGGGGCTGGGGCCAACGTCCTGACTTTC CASSLQGAGANVLTF
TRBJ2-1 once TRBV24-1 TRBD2 TGTGCCACCAGTGACGCCGTTAGCGGGAAAAACAATGAGCAGTTCTTC CATSDAVSGKNNEQFF
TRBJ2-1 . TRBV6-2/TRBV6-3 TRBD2 TGTGCCAGCAGTTGGCGGGAGGCCCCCTACAATGAGCAGTTCTTC CASSWREAPYNEQFF
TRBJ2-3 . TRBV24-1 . TGTGCCACCAGTGATTCCAGACCGGGAGACACAGATACGCAGTATTTT CATSDSRPGDTDTQYF
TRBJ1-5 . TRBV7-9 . TGTGCCAGCAGCCGGGGGGTAGGTGACCAGCCCCAGCATTTT CASSRGVGDQPQHF
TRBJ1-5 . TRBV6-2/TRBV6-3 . TGTGCCAGCAGCCACCGGGCTCCGAGGGGTCAGCCCCAGCATTTT CASSHRAPRGQPQHF
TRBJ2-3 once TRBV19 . TGTGCCAGTAGTATACTCCCCCCGCCTAGAGCAGATACGCAGTATTTT CASSILPPPRADTQYF
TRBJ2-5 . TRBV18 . TGTGCCAGCTCACCTCGCACACAAGAGACCCAGTACTTC CASSPRTQETQYF
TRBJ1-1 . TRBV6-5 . TGTGCCAGCAGTCCCGGGTCAACATTGAACACTGAAGCTTTCTTT CASSPGSTLNTEAFF